This passage covers 16 T cell receptor beta chains from one sample sequenced in a study of human T cells and chemical hapten exposure (dated by TCRdb to the early 2020s). The library was obtained by RACE. The listed sequencing device is NextSeq 500. In TCRdb, the public reads were trimmed at Q25 with fastp and aligned with MiXCR, with productive beta chains retained. Rows merge per CDR3 protein into single entries with the most common DNA and genes. This sample gives about 110,000 distinct CDR3 sequences in total; roughly an eighth of them show up just once. The top ten clones comprise 1.6% of the sample. The sample's time point, from its label and the paper: pre-sensitization, week 0. The sample's treatment or condition label, decoded: therapeutic diphenylcyclopropenone sensitization with weekly scalp DPC. The specimen comprised whole blood, sampled in connection with sensitization to the hapten diphenylcyclopropenone (DPC). These receptors all stem from a woman aged 50 to 60 with alopecia areata. Some clones in this sample may be carry-over from other donors' samples.

The gene calls are TRBV6-5 and TRBJ1-3; D gene uncertain. V was trimmed by 2 bases and J by 0 bases, leaving 8 bases between them. Germline V lookup: CDR1 MNHEY, CDR2 SVGAGI. The CDR3 is made up of 15 amino acids. The DNA of the CDR3 is TGTGCCAGCAGTTACACACGGCACTCTGGAAACACCATATATTTT. Encoded protein: CASSYTRHSGNTIYF.

The V gene is TRBV5-1, the J gene TRBJ2-2, with D perhaps matching TRBD1 (6 bases). Trimming removed 5 bases from V and 7 bases from J, with 9 bases in between. CDR3 length: 12 amino acids. From germline, CDR1 is SGHRS and CDR2 YFSETQ. CDR3 coding DNA: TGCGCCAGCAGACAGGACAGCGGGGAGCTGTTTTTT. Residues: CASRQDSGELFF.

This chain uses TRBV4-1 with TRBJ2-7; unclear D gene. The CDR3 covers 14 residues. CDR1 is MGHRA, CDR2 YSYEKL, per germline. V was shortened by 1 base and J by 0 bases, with 7 bases between the two germline ends. This CDR3 reads CASSQAPGSYEQYF. CDR3 sequence (DNA): TGCGCCAGCAGCCAAGCCCCGGGCTCCTACGAGCAGTACTTC.

This clonotype was seen more than once but under ten times. The chain joins TRBV11-2 to TRBJ2-5; tentatively, D is TRBD2 (5 bases). Trimming pared 2 bases from V and 4 bases from J, leaving 14 bases between. The CDR3 spans 15 residues. CDR1 SGHAT and CDR2 FQNNGV come from the germline V gene. The CDR3 protein is CASSLTGTNSETQYF. CDR3 bases: TGTGCCAGCAGCTTAACGGGAACCAACTCAGAGACCCAGTACTTC.

The chain uses TRBV2 and TRBJ1-5, with 11 nucleotides matching TRBD1. The junction had 2 bases not matched to a gene; V was cut back by 7 bases and J by 6 bases. Germline V gene data show CDR1 as SNHLY and CDR2 as FYNNEI. The CDR3 has 13 residues. The CDR3 DNA is TGTGCCAGCAAGGACAGGGGGCTTCAGCCCCAGCATTTT. It yields the protein CASKDRGLQPQHF.

This clonotype has only a few counts. The chain employs TRBV7-2 and TRBJ1-1, with D hard to call. Germline lookup yields CDR1 SGHTA and CDR2 FQGNSA. V dropped 3 bases and J dropped 5 bases, with 16 bases sitting between them. This CDR3 has 15 residues. The CDR3 region is CASSFGPIVGTEAFF. For the CDR3, the DNA is TGTGCCAGCAGCTTCGGACCAATCGTGGGTACTGAAGCTTTCTTT.

This clonotype was observed a few times. The chain recombines TRBV12-3 or TRBV12-4 with TRBJ2-5, with 11 positions matching TRBD2. The CDR3 sequence is 16 residues long. The J segment lost 0 bases and the V segment lost 7 bases, leaving 7 bases of the junction unmatched. The CDR3 protein is CASTSLAGGNQETQYF. In nucleotides, the CDR3 is TGTGCCAGCACTTCTCTAGCGGGGGGTAACCAAGAGACCCAGTACTTC.

This clonotype was seen more than once but under ten times. J is TRBJ2-2 and V is TRBV14, with no clear D. Germline V CDR1 and CDR2: SGHDN, FVKESK. V shed 3 bases and J shed 2 bases, with 10 bases lying between them. The CDR3 covers 15 residues. The CDR3 DNA sequence: TGTGCCAGCAGCCACGCCGCCAGTAACACCGGGGAGCTGTTTTTT. Translated, it gives CASSHAASNTGELFF.

The J gene is TRBJ2-4, the V gene TRBV6-1; D is possibly TRBD2 (5 bases). This CDR3 is 13 amino acids long. From germline, CDR1 is MNHNS and CDR2 SASEGT. Trimming removed 4 bases at V and 7 bases at J, with 11 bases between. In nucleotides, the CDR3 is TGTGCCAGCAGTGGAAACACGGGGAACATTCAGTACTTC. Protein: CASSGNTGNIQYF.

The chain is built from TRBV11-2 and TRBJ2-1; D gene unclear. The CDR3 consists of 14 residues. V lost 1 base and J lost 8, with 12 bases in between. Per germline, CDR1 SGHAT and CDR2 FQNNGV. The CDR3 DNA reads as TGTGCCAGCAGCTTAGGGCCTAAGGGCTATGAGCAGTTCTTC. Translated, it gives CASSLGPKGYEQFF.

This clonotype was counted between two and nine times. The chain joins TRBV5-1 to TRBJ1-1; 7 bases agree with TRBD1. The germline V gene encodes CDR1 SGHRS and CDR2 YFSETQ. V dropped 9 bases and J dropped 1; count of bases not matched to a gene: 9. This CDR3 contains 14 residues. The CDR3 region is CATRQGLGNTEAFF. The DNA for the CDR3 is TGCGCCACCAGACAGGGCTTAGGGAACACTGAAGCTTTCTTT.

This clonotype has more than one count but fewer than ten. This rearrangement joins TRBV10-3 to TRBJ1-5; no reliable D call. Germline values: CDR1 ENHRY, CDR2 SYGVKD. The CDR3 is 12 residues long. The V end lost 6 bases, the J end lost 2 bases, and 5 bases lay between the germline ends. CDR3 in DNA: TGTGCCATCAGGGGAGGCAATCAGCCCCAGCATTTT. Translated, it gives CAIRGGNQPQHF.

The V and J genes are TRBV11-2 and TRBJ2-6; possible D gene TRBD2, 6 bases. This CDR3 contains 21 residues. The V end was cut by 5 bases, the J end by 2 bases, with 28 bases between. The germline V gene has CDR1 SGHAT and CDR2 FQNNGV. The CDR3 DNA reads as TGTGCCAGCAGCCCCCATCCCAGGAGGGATCGAGCTCTAACTGGGGCCAACGTCCTGACTTTC. Translated, it gives CASSPHPRRDRALTGANVLTF.

The gene calls are TRBV7-2 and TRBJ2-3; D is unresolved. The germline V and J ends were trimmed by 5 bases and 0 bases, with 12 bases remaining between them. CDR1 SGHTA and CDR2 FQGNSA come from the germline V gene. The CDR3 contains 15 residues. As DNA, the CDR3 is TGTGCCAGCAGCAGCCAGCGTTCTAGCACAGATACGCAGTATTTT. This translates into CASSSQRSSTDTQYF.

At least ten counts were recorded for this clonotype. This chain connects TRBV7-8 to TRBJ1-4, with D possibly being TRBD1 (6 bases). The V gene's germline CDR1 is SGHVS and CDR2 FQNEAQ. The CDR3 loop spans 16 amino acids. Trimming shortened V by 4 bases and J by 4 bases, and 16 bases separated the two germline ends. The CDR3 reads CASSSGLWTVNEKLFF. CDR3 DNA: TGTGCCAGCAGCTCCGGCTTATGGACAGTTAATGAAAAACTGTTTTTT.

This chain connects TRBV27 to TRBJ2-7; D is tentatively TRBD1 or TRBD2 (5 bases each). The CDR3 runs 13 residues. Trimming pared 8 bases from V and 6 bases from J, leaving 17 bases between. Germline V gene lookup returns CDR1 MNHEY and CDR2 SMNVEV (reference sequence). DNA for the CDR3: TGTGCCAGCCAACCGGGGCTGGCAGCCGAGCAGTACTTC. This codes for CASQPGLAAEQYF.